This TCR beta chain stems from a study of OX40 agonist ivuxolimab in advanced cancers. TCRdb's table, derived via immunoSEQ multiplex PCR, lists solely in-frame clones and lacks some. There are about 25,000 clones in the sample; roughly 78% occur only once, and approximately 1.5% lies in the top ten. CDR3 size: 13 residues. The germline CDR1 and CDR2 sequences are SGHRS and YFSETQ. Deletions cut 3 bases from V and 4 bases from J, with 10 bases between. The chain combines TRBV5-1 with TRBJ1-1, with TRBD1 as a possible D gene (5 bases). This TCR was recovered from an adult with an advanced solid tumor such as melanoma, head and neck, liver or kidney cancer. The material sequenced was CD4+ or CD8+ T cells sorted from blood, taken in a trial of the OX40 agonist ivuxolimab. The CDR3 DNA reads as TGCGCCAGCAGCTCCCAGGGAAGCACTGAAGCTTTCTTT. This codes for CASSSQGSTEAFF.